This entry is about one T cell receptor beta chain. Antigen specificity is unknown. The data were taken from a study of T cells expressing NK-cell markers. The overall study: Source material for TCR beta repertoires consisted of sorted CD3+CD56+NKG2C+, CD3+CD56+NKG2C- and CD3+CD56-NKG2C+ T cells. The study, taken as a whole, reports: Evidence did not settle whether expanded NKG2C+ T cell clones targeted HCMV. There were a handful of donors in whom these clonotypes also led the CD3+CD56-NKG2C+ fraction. Of CD8+ T cells, about 1.0-8% belonged to dominant NKG2C+ clonotypes in five or six donors.

The CDR3 spans 14 residues. CDR1 and CDR2 (germline): MNHEY, SVGAGI. TCRdb re-called the 5' RACE reads; every CDR3 protein appears as one record, without DNA. In total, the table holds roughly 300,000 distinct CDR3 sequences. Sample: blood T cells: a sorted CD56 or NKG2C T cell subset, CD4+ or CD8+ T cells, or bulk PBMC T cells (not recorded which). The origin of this receptor is a woman between 18 and 70 years old in good health. The genes are TRBV6-5 and TRBJ1-5. The chain's CDR3 is CASTYSGSNQPQHF.